This T cell receptor (beta chain) was observed in a study of blood T cell repertoires in COVID-19. Study-level information: The United States, Italy and Spain supplied acute and convalescent COVID-19 samples. From T cells, B-cell-depleted T cells, or PBMCs came the material, which was cDNA or gDNA.

Methods used by the authors: Scientists estimated how many nucleated cells there were by amplifying reference gene primers. Profiling relied on immunoSEQ multiplex PCR, and the TCRdb table lists in-frame clones only, not all of them. The V and J calls and clone size were taken over from that table, and D and trimming were inferred from the DNA. Here the sample spans some 80,000 clones, approximately 86% being singletons. V gave up 4 bases and J gave up 9 bases; unmatched junction bases: 15. Germline V gene sequence: CDR1 LGHNA, CDR2 YSLEER. There are 16 residues in the CDR3. This TCR came from a human donor in a cohort sampled during active COVID-19. The sequencing input was peripheral blood. The V gene is TRBV4-3, the J gene TRBJ2-1; TRBD2 matches at 7 bases. The CDR3 sequence is CASSRSGGSGDGEQFF. Written as DNA, the CDR3 is TGCGCCAGCAGCCGCTCTGGTGGGAGCGGGGATGGTGAGCAGTTCTTC.